Here is one TCR beta chain with its context. The antigen is undetermined. This record belongs to a study of T cell responses to AZD1222 COVID-19 vaccine. Study findings and constraints: Females outnumbered males among donors, who were mostly white British; clonal diversity was possibly underestimated. Among those given AZD1222, only five or six were seropositive at baseline.

It was second doses at about 4 or about 12 weeks that were pooled. TCRdb's copy holds only in-frame clones and misses some; the assay was immunoSEQ multiplex PCR. The repertoire holds 150,000 to 200,000 clones, with 70% to 90% as singletons. The sample was peripheral blood, taken 28 days after the second AZD1222 dose. The sequence was obtained from an adult who received the AZD1222 COVID-19 vaccine.

This CDR3 reads CASRPPGPTYNEQFF. DNA for the CDR3: TGTGCCAGCAGGCCGCCAGGGCCTACCTACAATGAGCAGTTCTTC. The chain is built from TRBV11-2 and TRBJ2-1, with D perhaps matching TRBD1 (5 bases). Germline-derived CDR1 and CDR2 are SGHAT and FQNNGV. V gave up 6 bases and J gave up 2 bases, with 14 bases separating them. CDR3 length: 15 residues.